The 2 T cell receptor beta chains in this list originate from one sample, sequenced in a study of glioma-infiltrating T cells after dendritic cell vaccination. Time point specified: after dendritic cell vaccination, including at tumor progression/relapse. Method: immunoSEQ multiplex PCR; TCRdb's copy keeps in-frame clones and lacks some. The sample yields tens of thousands of clones, about nine tenths seen once. Material: blood, obtained after dendritic cell vaccination. The source of these receptors is a human donor with glioblastoma.

This chain links TRBV4-1 with TRBJ2-7, with 9 positions matching TRBD1. Germline V gene data show CDR1 as MGHRA and CDR2 as YSYEKL. The CDR3 is 15 residues long. V shed 1 base and J 1 base; nucleotides not matched to a gene: 2. The chain's CDR3 is CASSQGQGGSYEQYF. In DNA form, the CDR3 reads TGCGCCAGCAGCCAAGGACAGGGGGGGTCCTACGAGCAGTACTTC.

This clone has only a few counts. The DNA of the CDR3 is TGCGCCAGCAGCCAGCTAGGACTGATTAATGAAAAACTGTTTTTT. Translation: CASSQLGLINEKLFF. The V gene is TRBV4-3, the J gene TRBJ1-4; D not resolved. The germline V gene encodes CDR1 LGHNA and CDR2 YSLEER. Trimming stripped 3 bases from V and 4 bases from J, with 12 bases between. The CDR3 sequence is 15 residues long.